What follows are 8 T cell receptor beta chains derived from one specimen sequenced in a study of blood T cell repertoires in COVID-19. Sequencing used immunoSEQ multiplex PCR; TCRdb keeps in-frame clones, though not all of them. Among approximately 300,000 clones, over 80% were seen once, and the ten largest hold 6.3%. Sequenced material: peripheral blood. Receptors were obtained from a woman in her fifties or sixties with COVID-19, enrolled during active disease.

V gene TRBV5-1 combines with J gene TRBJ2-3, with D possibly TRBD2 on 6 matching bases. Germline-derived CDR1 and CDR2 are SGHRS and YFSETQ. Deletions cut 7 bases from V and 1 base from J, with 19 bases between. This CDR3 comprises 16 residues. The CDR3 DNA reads TGCGCCAGCGCAAACACGGGGCGGGACGGCACAGATACGCAGTATTTT. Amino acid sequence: CASANTGRDGTDTQYF.

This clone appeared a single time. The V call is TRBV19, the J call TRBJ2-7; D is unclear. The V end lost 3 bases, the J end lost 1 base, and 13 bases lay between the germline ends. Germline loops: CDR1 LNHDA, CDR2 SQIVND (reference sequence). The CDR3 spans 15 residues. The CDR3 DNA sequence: TGTGCCAGTAGTATGGGCCCCTTCCCTTCCTACGAGCAGTACTTC. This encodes CASSMGPFPSYEQYF.

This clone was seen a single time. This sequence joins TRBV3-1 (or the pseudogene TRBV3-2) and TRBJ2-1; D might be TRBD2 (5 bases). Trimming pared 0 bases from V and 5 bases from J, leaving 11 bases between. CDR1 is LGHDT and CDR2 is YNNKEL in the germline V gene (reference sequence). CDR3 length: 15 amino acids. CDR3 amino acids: CASSQDTRDHNEQFF. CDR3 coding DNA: TGTGCCAGCAGCCAAGATACCCGGGATCACAATGAGCAGTTCTTC.

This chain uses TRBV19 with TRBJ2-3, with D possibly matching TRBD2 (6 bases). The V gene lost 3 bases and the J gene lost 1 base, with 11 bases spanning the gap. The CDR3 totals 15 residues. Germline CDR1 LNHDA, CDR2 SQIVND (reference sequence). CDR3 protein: CASSIRLVGTDTQYF. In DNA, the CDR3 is TGTGCCAGTAGTATTAGACTAGTCGGCACAGATACGCAGTATTTT. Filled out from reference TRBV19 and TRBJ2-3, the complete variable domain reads DGGITQSPKYLFRKEGQNVTLSCEQNLNHDAMYWYRQDPGQGLRLIYYSQIVNDFQKGDIAEGYSVSREKKESFPLTVTSAQKNPTAFYLCASSIRLVGTDTQYFGPGTRLTVL.

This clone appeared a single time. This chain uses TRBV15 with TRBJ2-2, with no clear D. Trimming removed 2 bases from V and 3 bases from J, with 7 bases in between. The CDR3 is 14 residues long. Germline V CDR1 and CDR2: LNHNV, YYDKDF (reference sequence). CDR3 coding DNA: TGTGCCACCAGCAGACGAGGCGACACCGGGGAGCTGTTTTTT. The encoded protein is CATSRRGDTGELFF.

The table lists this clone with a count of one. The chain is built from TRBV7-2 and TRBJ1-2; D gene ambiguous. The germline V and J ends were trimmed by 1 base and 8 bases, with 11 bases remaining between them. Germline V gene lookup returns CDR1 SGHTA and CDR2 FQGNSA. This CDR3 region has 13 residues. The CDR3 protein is CASSLEFSSGYTF. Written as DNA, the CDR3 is TGTGCCAGCAGCTTAGAATTCTCGTCCGGCTACACCTTC.

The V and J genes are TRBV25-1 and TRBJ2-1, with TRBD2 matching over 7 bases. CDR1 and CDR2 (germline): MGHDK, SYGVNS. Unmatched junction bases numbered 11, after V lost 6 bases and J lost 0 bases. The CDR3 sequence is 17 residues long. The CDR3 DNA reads TGTGCCAGCAGCCCAGGTTTCGGGGGGAGCTCCTACAATGAGCAGTTCTTC. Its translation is CASSPGFGGSSYNEQFF.

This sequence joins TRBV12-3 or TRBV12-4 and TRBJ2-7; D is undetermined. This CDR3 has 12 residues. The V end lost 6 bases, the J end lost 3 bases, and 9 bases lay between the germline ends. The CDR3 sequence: CASRRESYEQYF. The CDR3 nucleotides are TGTGCCAGCAGAAGAGAGAGCTACGAGCAGTACTTC.